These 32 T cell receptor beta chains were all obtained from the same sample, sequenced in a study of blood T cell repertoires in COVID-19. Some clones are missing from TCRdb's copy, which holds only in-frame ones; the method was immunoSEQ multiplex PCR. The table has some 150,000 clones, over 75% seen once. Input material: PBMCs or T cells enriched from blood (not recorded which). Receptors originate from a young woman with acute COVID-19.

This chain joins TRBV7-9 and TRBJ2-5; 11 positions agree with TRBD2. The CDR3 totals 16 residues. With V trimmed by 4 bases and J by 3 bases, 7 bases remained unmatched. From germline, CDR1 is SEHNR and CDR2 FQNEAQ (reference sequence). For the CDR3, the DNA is TGTGCCAGCAGCTCCCGTGGGACTAGCGGAAAAGAGACCCAGTACTTC. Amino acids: CASSSRGTSGKETQYF.

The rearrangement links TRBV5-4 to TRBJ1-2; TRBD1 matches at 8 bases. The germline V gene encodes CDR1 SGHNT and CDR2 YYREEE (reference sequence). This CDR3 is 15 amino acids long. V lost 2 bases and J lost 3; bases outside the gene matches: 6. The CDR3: CASSFRQGADYGYTF. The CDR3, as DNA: TGTGCCAGCAGCTTTCGGCAGGGGGCTGACTATGGCTACACCTTC.

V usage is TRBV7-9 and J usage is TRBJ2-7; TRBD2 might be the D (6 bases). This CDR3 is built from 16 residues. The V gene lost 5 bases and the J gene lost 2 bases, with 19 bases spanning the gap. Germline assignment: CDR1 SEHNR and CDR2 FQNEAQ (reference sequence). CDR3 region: CASSPSPRTGAYEQYF. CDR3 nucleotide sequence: TGTGCCAGCAGCCCCTCCCCGCGGACGGGGGCCTACGAGCAGTACTTC.

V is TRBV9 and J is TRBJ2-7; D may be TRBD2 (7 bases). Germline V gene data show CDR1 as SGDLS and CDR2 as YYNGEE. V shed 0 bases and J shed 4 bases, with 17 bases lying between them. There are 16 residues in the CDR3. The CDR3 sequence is CASSVGAAGEGYEQYF. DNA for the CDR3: TGTGCCAGCAGCGTAGGAGCGGCAGGGGAGGGATACGAGCAGTACTTC.

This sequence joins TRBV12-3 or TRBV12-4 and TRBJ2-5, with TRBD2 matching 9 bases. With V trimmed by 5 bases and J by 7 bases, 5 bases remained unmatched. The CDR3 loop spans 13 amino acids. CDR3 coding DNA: TGTGCCAGCAGTCCGGGACTAGCAGGGACCCAGTACTTC. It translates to CASSPGLAGTQYF.

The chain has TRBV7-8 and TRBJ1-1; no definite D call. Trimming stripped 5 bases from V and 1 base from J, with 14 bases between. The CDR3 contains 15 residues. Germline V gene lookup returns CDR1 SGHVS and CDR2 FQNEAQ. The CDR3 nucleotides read TGTGCCAGCAGCCCCCGGCGGATTAGGAACACTGAAGCTTTCTTT. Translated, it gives CASSPRRIRNTEAFF.

In DNA, the CDR3 is TGTGCCAGCAGTACTTACCCCGACACTTCTGCCATATATTTT. It is translated as CASSTYPDTSAIYF. V is TRBV6-5 and J is TRBJ1-3; D unclear. This CDR3 spans 14 amino acids. Germline values: CDR1 MNHEY, CDR2 SVGAGI. Trimming took off 5 bases at V and 11 bases at J, with 19 bases between the two ends.

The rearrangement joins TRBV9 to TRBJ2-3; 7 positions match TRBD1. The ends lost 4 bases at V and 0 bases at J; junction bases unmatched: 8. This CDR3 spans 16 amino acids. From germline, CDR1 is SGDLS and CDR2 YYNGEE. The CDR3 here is CASSTRTGSSTDTQYF. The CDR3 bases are TGTGCCAGCAGCACAAGGACAGGATCTAGCACAGATACGCAGTATTTT.

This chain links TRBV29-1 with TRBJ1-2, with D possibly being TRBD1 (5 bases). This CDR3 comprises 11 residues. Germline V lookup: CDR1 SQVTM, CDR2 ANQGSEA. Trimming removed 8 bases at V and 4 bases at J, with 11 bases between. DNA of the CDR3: TGCAGCTTCGGCGGGACCTATGGCTACACCTTC. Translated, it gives CSFGGTYGYTF.

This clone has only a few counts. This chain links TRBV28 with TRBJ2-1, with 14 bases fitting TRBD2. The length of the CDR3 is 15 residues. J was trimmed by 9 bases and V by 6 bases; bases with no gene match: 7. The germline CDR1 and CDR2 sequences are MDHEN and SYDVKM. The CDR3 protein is CASRWTSGRISEQFF. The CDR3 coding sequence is TGTGCCAGCAGATGGACTAGCGGGAGGATCAGTGAGCAGTTCTTC. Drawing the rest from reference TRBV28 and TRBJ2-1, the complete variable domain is DVKVTQSSRYLVKRTGEKVFLECVQDMDHENMFWYRQDPGLGLRLIYFSYDVKMKEKGDIPEGYSVSREKKERFSLILESASTNQTSMYLCASRWTSGRISEQFFGPGTRLTVL.

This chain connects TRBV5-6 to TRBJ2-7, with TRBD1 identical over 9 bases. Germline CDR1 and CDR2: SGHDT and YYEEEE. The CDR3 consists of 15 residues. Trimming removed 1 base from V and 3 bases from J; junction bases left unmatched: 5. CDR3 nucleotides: TGTGCCAGCAGCTTGTCCCAGGGACAGGGCTACGAGCAGTACTTC. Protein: CASSLSQGQGYEQYF.

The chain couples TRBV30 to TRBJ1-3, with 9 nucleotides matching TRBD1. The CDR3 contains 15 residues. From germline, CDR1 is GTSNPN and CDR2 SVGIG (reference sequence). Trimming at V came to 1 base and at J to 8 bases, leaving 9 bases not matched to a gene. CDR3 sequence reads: CAWSAGTGRFYTIYF. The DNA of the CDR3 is TGTGCCTGGAGTGCTGGGACAGGGCGATTCTACACCATATATTTT.

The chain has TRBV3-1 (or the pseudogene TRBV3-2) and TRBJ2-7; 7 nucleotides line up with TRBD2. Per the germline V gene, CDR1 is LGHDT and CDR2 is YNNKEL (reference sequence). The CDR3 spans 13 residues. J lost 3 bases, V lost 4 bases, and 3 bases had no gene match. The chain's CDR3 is CASSRGGDYEQYF. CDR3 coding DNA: TGTGCCAGCAGCCGGGGGGGGGACTACGAGCAGTACTTC.

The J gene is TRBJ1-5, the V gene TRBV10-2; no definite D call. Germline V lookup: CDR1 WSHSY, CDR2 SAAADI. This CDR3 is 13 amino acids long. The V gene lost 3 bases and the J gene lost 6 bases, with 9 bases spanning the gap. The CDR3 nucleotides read TGCGCCAGCAGTGAAAAGGAGGCTCAGCCCCAGCATTTT. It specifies CASSEKEAQPQHF.

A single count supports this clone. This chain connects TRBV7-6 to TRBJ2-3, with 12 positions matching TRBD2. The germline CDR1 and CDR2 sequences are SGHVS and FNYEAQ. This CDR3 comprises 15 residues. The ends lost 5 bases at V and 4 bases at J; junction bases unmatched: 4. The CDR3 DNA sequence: TGTGCCAGCAGCGTGACTAGCGGGAGCCCAGATACGCAGTATTTT. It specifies CASSVTSGSPDTQYF.

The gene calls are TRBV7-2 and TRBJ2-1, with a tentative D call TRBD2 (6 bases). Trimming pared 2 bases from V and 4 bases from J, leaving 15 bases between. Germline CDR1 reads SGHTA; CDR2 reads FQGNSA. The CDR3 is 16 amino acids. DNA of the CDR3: TGTGCCAGCAGCTTATTCGGGCGGGATTCTTACAATGAGCAGTTCTTC. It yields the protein CASSLFGRDSYNEQFF.

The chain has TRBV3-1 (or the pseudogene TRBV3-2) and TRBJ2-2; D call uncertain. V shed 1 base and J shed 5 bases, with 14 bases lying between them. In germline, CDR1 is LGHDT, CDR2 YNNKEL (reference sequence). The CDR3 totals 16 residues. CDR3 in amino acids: CASSQVLTAGTGELFF. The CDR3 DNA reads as TGTGCCAGCAGCCAAGTTCTCACGGCCGGGACCGGGGAGCTGTTTTTT.

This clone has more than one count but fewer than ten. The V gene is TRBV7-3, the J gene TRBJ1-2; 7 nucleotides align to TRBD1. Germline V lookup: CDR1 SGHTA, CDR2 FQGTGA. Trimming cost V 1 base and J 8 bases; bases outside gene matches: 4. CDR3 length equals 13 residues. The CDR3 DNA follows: TGTGCCAGCAGCTTAATGGCAGGGGGAGGCTACACCTTC. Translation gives CASSLMAGGGYTF.

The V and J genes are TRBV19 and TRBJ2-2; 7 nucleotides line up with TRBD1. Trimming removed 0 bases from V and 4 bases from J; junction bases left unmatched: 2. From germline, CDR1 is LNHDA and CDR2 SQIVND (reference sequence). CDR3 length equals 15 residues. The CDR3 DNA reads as TGTGCCAGTAGTATAGAGCGGACAGGCACCGGGGAGCTGTTTTTT. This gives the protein CASSIERTGTGELFF.

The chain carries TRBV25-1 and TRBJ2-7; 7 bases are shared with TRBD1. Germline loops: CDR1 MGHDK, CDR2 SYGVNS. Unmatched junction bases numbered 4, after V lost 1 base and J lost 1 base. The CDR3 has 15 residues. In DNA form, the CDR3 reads TGTGCCAGCAGTGAATGGGACAGCACGTCCTACGAGCAGTACTTC. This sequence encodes CASSEWDSTSYEQYF.

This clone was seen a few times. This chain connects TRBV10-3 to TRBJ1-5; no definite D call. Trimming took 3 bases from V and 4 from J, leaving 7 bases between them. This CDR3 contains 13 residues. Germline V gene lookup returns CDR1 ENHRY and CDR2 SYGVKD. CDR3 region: CAISEPGNQPQHF. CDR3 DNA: TGTGCCATCAGTGAACCGGGGAATCAGCCCCAGCATTTT.

CDR3 sequence: CSVGQAVQETQYF. CDR3 coding DNA: TGCAGCGTTGGACAGGCCGTGCAAGAGACCCAGTACTTC. V is TRBV29-1 and J is TRBJ2-5; D might be TRBD1 (6 bases). Germline CDR1 reads SQVTM; CDR2 reads ANQGSEA. V was clipped by 4 bases and J by 2 bases, with 11 bases between them. The CDR3 runs 13 residues.

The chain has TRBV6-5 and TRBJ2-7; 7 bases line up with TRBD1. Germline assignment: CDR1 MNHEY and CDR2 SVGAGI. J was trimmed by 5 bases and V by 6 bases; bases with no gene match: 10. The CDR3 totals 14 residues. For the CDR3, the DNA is TGTGCCAGCAGACGGACAGGCGGGTTGAACGAGCAGTACTTC. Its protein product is CASRRTGGLNEQYF.

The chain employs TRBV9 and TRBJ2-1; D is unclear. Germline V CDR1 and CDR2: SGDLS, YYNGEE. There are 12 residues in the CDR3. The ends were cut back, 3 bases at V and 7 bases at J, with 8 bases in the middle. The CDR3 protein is CASSDGVNEQFF. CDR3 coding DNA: TGTGCCAGCAGCGATGGAGTGAATGAGCAGTTCTTC.

The CDR3 region has the DNA TGTGCCAGCAGCGTAGTCGGAGGGGAGCGGGGGGAGCAGTACTTC. This translates into CASSVVGGERGEQYF. The rearrangement uses TRBV9 and TRBJ2-7, with 8 bases matching TRBD2. V gave up 0 bases and J gave up 7 bases; unmatched junction bases: 9. The CDR3 is made up of 15 amino acids. Germline-derived CDR1 and CDR2 are SGDLS and YYNGEE. Full variable domain (rest looked up from reference TRBV9 and TRBJ2-7): DSGVTQTPKHLITATGQRVTLRCSPRSGDLSVYWYQQSLDQGLQFLIQYYNGEERAKGNILERFSAQQFPDLHSELNLSSLELGDSALYFCASSVVGGERGEQYFGPGTRLTVT.

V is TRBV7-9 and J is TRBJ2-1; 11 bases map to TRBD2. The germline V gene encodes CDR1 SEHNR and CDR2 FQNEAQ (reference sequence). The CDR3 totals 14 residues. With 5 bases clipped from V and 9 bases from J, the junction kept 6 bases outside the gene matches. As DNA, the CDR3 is TGTGCCAGCAGCGAGCCGACTAGCGGGATTGAGCAGTTCTTC. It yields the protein CASSEPTSGIEQFF.

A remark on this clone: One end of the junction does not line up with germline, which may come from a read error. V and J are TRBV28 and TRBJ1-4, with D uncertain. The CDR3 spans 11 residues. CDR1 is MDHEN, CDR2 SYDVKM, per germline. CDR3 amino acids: CASSFPGSQVF. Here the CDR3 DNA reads TGTGCCAGCAGTTTCCCTGGCAGTCAGGTTTTT.

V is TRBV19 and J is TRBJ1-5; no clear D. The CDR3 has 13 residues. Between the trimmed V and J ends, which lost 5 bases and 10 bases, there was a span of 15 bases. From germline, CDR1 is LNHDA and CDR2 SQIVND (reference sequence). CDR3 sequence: CASSGGSPTPQHF. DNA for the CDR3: TGTGCCAGTAGTGGTGGGAGTCCCACACCCCAGCATTTT. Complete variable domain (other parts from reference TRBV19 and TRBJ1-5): DGGITQSPKYLFRKEGQNVTLSCEQNLNHDAMYWYRQDPGQGLRLIYYSQIVNDFQKGDIAEGYSVSREKKESFPLTVTSAQKNPTAFYLCASSGGSPTPQHFGDGTRLSIL.

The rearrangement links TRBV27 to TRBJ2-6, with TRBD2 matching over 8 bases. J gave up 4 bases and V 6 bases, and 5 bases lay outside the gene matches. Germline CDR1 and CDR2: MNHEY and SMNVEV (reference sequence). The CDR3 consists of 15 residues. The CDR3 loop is CASSSGGSGANVLTF. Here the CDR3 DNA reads TGTGCCAGCAGCAGCGGGGGATCCGGGGCCAACGTCCTGACTTTC.

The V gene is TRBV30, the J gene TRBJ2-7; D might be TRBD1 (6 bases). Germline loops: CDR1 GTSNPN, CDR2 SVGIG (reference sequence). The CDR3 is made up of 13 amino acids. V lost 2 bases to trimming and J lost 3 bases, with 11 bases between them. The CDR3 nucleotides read TGTGCCTGGAGTCCGGACAGCAGCTACGAGCAGTACTTC. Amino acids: CAWSPDSSYEQYF.

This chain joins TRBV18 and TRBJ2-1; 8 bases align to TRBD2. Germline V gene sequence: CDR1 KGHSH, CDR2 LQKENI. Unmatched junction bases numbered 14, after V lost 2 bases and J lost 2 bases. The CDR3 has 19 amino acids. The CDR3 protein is CASSPNPAATSVPYNEQFF. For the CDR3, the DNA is TGTGCCAGCTCACCAAATCCTGCCGCGACTAGCGTCCCCTACAATGAGCAGTTCTTC.

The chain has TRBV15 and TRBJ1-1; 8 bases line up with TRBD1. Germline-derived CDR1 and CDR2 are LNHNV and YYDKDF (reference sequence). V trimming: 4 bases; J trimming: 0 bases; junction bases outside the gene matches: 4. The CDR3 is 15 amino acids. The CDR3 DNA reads TGTGCCACCAGCACCTGGACAGGGATGAACACTGAAGCTTTCTTT. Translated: CATSTWTGMNTEAFF.